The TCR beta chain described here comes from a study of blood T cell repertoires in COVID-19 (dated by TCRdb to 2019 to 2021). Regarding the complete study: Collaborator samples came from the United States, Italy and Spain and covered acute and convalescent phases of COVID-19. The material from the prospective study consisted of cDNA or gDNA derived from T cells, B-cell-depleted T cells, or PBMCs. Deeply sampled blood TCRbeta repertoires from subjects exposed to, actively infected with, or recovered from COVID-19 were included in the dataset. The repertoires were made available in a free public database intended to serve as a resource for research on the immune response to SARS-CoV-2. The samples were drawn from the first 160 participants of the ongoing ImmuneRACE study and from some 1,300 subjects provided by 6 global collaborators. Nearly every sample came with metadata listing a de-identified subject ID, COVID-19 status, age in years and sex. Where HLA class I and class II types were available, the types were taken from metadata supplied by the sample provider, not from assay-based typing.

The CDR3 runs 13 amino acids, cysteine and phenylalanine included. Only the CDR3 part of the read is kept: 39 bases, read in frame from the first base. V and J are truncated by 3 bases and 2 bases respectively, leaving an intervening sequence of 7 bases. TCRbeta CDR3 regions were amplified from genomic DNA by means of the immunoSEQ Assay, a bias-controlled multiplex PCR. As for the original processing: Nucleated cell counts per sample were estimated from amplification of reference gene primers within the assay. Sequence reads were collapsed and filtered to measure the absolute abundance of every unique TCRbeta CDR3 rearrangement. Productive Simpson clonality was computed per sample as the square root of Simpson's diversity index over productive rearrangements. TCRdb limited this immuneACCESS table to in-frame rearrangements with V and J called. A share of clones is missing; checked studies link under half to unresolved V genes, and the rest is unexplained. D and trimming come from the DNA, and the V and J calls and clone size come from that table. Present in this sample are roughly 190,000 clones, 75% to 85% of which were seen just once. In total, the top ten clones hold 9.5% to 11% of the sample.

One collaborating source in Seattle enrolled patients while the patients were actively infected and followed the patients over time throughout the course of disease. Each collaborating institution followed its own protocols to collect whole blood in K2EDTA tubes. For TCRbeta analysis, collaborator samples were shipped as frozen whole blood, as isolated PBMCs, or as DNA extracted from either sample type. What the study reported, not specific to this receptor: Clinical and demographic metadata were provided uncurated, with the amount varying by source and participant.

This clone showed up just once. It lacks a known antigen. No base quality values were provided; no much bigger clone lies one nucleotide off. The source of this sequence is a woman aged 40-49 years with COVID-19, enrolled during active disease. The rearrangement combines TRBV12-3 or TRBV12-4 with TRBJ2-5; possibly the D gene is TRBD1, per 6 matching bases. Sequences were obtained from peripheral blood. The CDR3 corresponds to CASSLGHQETQYF. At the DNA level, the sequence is TGTGCCAGCAGTTTGGGACATCAAGAGACCCAGTACTTC.